This is a list of T cell receptor beta chains from one sample in a study of PD-L1 blockade in urothelial cancer. The data were produced by immunoSEQ multiplex PCR, yet TCRdb's version contains in-frame clones alone and is incomplete. This sample has approximately 50,000 clones, with around four fifths found just once. Sequenced here: PBMCs, sampled around atezolizumab (anti-PD-L1) treatment. The source is a man over 45 with urothelial cancer. CDR3s include the opening cysteine and the closing phenylalanine or tryptophan. D genes are given only for firm matches. The listing skips clone size in some rows; elsewhere it reads once, few, many or a size class.

size,D,V,J,CDR3,DNA
once,.,TRBV5-8,TRBJ2-1,CASSYYETKYNEQFF,TGTGCCAGCAGCTATTACGAGACAAAGTACAATGAGCAGTTCTTC
.,.,TRBV11-2,TRBJ2-7,CASSLDRQVGEQYF,TGTGCCAGCAGCTTAGATAGGCAGGTGGGCGAGCAGTACTTC
.,.,TRBV29-1,TRBJ1-1,CSVDLGGGTEAFF,TGCAGCGTTGATCTAGGGGGGGGAACTGAAGCTTTCTTT
.,.,TRBV15,TRBJ2-7,CATSTRSGAAYEQYF,TGTGCCACCAGCACCCGGTCCGGAGCAGCCTACGAGCAGTACTTC
.,.,TRBV27,TRBJ2-1,CASSFGPGNEQFF,TGTGCCAGCAGTTTTGGTCCAGGCAATGAGCAGTTCTTC
once,TRBD1,TRBV19,TRBJ1-4,CASMPTGHNEKLFF,TGTGCCAGTATGCCGACAGGGCATAATGAAAAACTGTTTTTT
.,.,TRBV25-1,TRBJ2-1,CASSEWTTAHNNEQFF,TGTGCCAGCAGTGAATGGACTACAGCCCATAACAATGAGCAGTTCTTC
once,.,TRBV5-1,TRBJ2-6,CASSTPGNVANVLTF,TGCGCCAGCAGCACCCCAGGGAATGTGGCCAACGTCCTGACTTTC
.,.,TRBV9,TRBJ1-3,CASSVSPIPGEVGRNTIYF,TGTGCCAGCAGCGTATCCCCTATTCCAGGGGAAGTAGGACGAAACACCATATATTTT
.,.,TRBV2,TRBJ2-7,CASTGQTTYEQYF,TGTGCCAGCACAGGACAGACGACCTACGAGCAGTACTTC
.,.,TRBV5-4,TRBJ1-6,CASSLKGNNSPLHF,TGTGCCAGCAGCTTGAAGGGGAATAATTCACCCCTCCACTTT
once,.,TRBV19,TRBJ1-2,CASRGRELYGYTF,TGTGCCAGTAGGGGCAGGGAACTCTATGGCTACACCTTC
.,.,TRBV30,TRBJ1-6,CAWSVGNSGEPLHF,TGTGCCTGGAGTGTAGGAAACTCCGGAGAACCCCTCCACTTT
.,.,TRBV7-2,TRBJ1-1,CASSLGLGTEAFF,TGTGCCAGCAGCCTGGGCCTTGGCACTGAAGCTTTCTTT
.,.,TRBV7-9,TRBJ2-4,CASSRPGQTQNIQYF,TGTGCCAGCAGCCGTCCTGGACAGACCCAAAACATTCAGTACTTC
.,.,TRBV7-8,TRBJ2-6,CASSLVAGGSGANVLTF,TGTGCCAGCAGCTTAGTCGCAGGGGGGAGTGGGGCCAACGTCCTGACTTTC
once,TRBD1,TRBV9,TRBJ2-6,CASSASGQAFSSGANVLTF,TGTGCCAGCAGCGCTTCAGGACAGGCTTTTAGCTCTGGGGCCAACGTCCTGACTTTC
.,TRBD1,TRBV6-6,TRBJ2-7,CASGDREPFYEQYF,TGTGCCAGCGGCGACAGGGAGCCCTTCTACGAGCAGTACTTC
.,TRBD2,TRBV19,TRBJ2-1,CASSIKRGGVRNEQFF,TGTGCCAGTAGTATCAAGCGGGGGGGGGTTAGGAATGAGCAGTTCTTC
.,TRBD2,TRBV5-1,TRBJ2-1,CASSMSLSGGANEQFF,TGCGCCAGCAGTATGTCCCTAAGCGGGGGGGCGAATGAGCAGTTCTTC
.,TRBD2,TRBV7-9,TRBJ2-2,CASSLGLAGGTTGELFF,TGTGCCAGCAGCTTAGGCCTAGCGGGGGGAACGACCGGGGAGCTGTTTTTT
.,TRBD2,TRBV4-2,TRBJ2-3,CASRTPGTSGGTDTQYF,TGTGCCAGCAGAACCCCCGGGACTAGCGGGGGCACAGATACGCAGTATTTT
.,.,TRBV7-6,TRBJ1-3,CASSLGSGGSGNTIYF,TGTGCCAGCAGCTTAGGTTCCGGGGGATCTGGAAACACCATATATTTT
once,.,TRBV6-5,TRBJ2-7,CASSLTSHYEQYF,TGTGCCAGCAGTCTGACTAGTCATTACGAGCAGTACTTC
.,TRBD1,TRBV6-1,TRBJ1-6,CACMRGQSFGSLHF,TGTGCATGTATGAGGGGACAGTCCTTCGGGTCCCTCCACTTT
.,.,TRBV9,TRBJ2-4,CASSAPAGSRAKNIQYF,TGTGCCAGCAGCGCCCCAGCGGGTTCACGGGCCAAAAACATTCAGTACTTC
.,TRBD2,TRBV6-4,TRBJ2-3,CASSDSAGGPDTQYF,TGTGCCAGCAGTGACTCGGCGGGGGGGCCAGATACGCAGTATTTT
.,TRBD1,TRBV9,TRBJ2-3,CASSVVGTGGTDTQYF,TGTGCCAGCAGCGTAGTGGGGACAGGGGGCACAGATACGCAGTATTTT
.,TRBD2,TRBV19,TRBJ2-7,CASSGGLAYAEQYF,TGTGCCAGTTCGGGGGGACTAGCCTATGCCGAGCAGTACTTC
.,.,TRBV15,TRBJ2-7,CATSTDTGHEQYF,TGTGCCACCAGCACGGACACGGGCCACGAGCAGTACTTC
few,.,TRBV9,TRBJ1-1,CASSVGTGEAFF,TGTGCCAGCAGCGTAGGAACAGGGGAAGCTTTCTTT
.,.,TRBV25-1,TRBJ2-3,CASSALDGPSTDTQYF,TGTGCCAGCAGTGCTCTAGACGGTCCTAGCACAGATACGCAGTATTTT
.,TRBD1,TRBV19,TRBJ1-2,CASSTTGTGDGYTF,TGTGCCAGTAGTACTACCGGGACAGGGGATGGCTACACCTTC
.,TRBD2,TRBV30,TRBJ2-7,CAWSRGTSGRVQYF,TGTGCCTGGAGTCGAGGGACTAGCGGGAGGGTGCAGTACTTC
.,TRBD2,TRBV25-1,TRBJ2-2,CASSDPTSGSAGELFF,TGTGCCAGCAGTGACCCCACTAGCGGGAGTGCCGGGGAGCTGTTTTTT
.,TRBD2,TRBV7-2,TRBJ2-1,CASSSPGLAASYNEQFF,TGTGCCAGCAGCTCACCGGGACTAGCGGCTTCCTACAATGAGCAGTTCTTC
.,TRBD1,TRBV7-6,TRBJ2-6,CASSSRDRGIVGANVLTF,TGTGCCAGCAGCTCCCGGGACAGGGGAATAGTGGGGGCCAACGTCCTGACTTTC
.,.,TRBV28,TRBJ2-3,CASTHIERAQDTQYF,TGTGCCAGCACCCACATTGAGCGGGCCCAAGATACGCAGTATTTT
once,.,TRBV5-3,TRBJ2-1,CARSLDSSYNEQFF,TGTGCCAGAAGCTTGGACAGCTCCTACAATGAGCAGTTCTTC
.,.,TRBV7-8,TRBJ1-2,CASSLSGGSYTF,TGTGCCAGCAGTCTTAGTGGCGGAAGCTACACCTTC
.,.,TRBV9,TRBJ2-4,CASSVGGAGLAKNIQYF,TGTGCCAGCAGCGTAGGGGGTGCGGGACTAGCCAAAAACATTCAGTACTTC
.,.,TRBV19,TRBJ2-4,CATQGLAKNIQYF,TGTGCCACTCAGGGCTTAGCCAAAAACATTCAGTACTTC
.,.,TRBV9,TRBJ2-1,CASSVGGGYGDNEQFF,TGTGCCAGCAGCGTAGGGGGAGGTTACGGGGACAATGAGCAGTTCTTC
.,.,TRBV4-1,TRBJ2-2,CASSYAMGRELFF,TGCGCCAGCAGCTATGCAATGGGGCGGGAGCTGTTTTTT
once,.,TRBV30,TRBJ1-2,CAWSGGVHLMGYTF,TGTGCCTGGAGTGGGGGAGTCCACCTCATGGGCTACACCTTC
.,.,TRBV7-9,TRBJ2-7,CASSLPLMDGKYEQYF,TGTGCCAGCAGCTTGCCCCTGATGGACGGGAAGTACGAGCAGTACTTC
.,.,TRBV18,TRBJ2-3,CASSPRLSDTQYF,TGTGCCAGCTCGCCCAGGTTGTCAGATACGCAGTATTTT
once,TRBD1,TRBV27,TRBJ1-6,CASTKGGAYNSPLHF,TGTGCCAGCACTAAAGGGGGCGCCTATAATTCACCCCTCCACTTT
.,TRBD1,TRBV7-2,TRBJ1-2,CASSLGTGSGYTF,TGTGCCAGCAGCTTAGGGACAGGGAGTGGCTACACCTTC
.,TRBD1,TRBV5-1,TRBJ2-7,CASSLGQGVYEQYF,TGCGCCAGCAGCCTGGGACAGGGAGTCTACGAGCAGTACTTC
.,.,TRBV4-1,TRBJ1-1,CASSHRSGAEAFF,TGCGCCAGCAGCCACAGGTCAGGCGCCGAAGCTTTCTTT
once,.,TRBV28,TRBJ2-7,CASRRGSINTLYEQYF,TGTGCCAGCCGACGGGGGTCTATAAACACCCTCTACGAGCAGTACTTC
.,TRBD2,TRBV7-8,TRBJ2-5,CASSLGTSGGLRETQYF,TGTGCCAGCAGCTTAGGGACTAGCGGGGGGCTTAGGGAGACCCAGTACTTC
.,TRBD1,TRBV2,TRBJ1-6,CASSYDYRGPSGSPLHF,TGTGCCAGCAGTTACGACTACAGGGGCCCCTCGGGATCACCCCTCCACTTT
.,TRBD2,TRBV7-8,TRBJ2-1,CASSLEGRTSLEAYNEQFF,TGTGCCAGCAGCTTAGAGGGGAGGACTAGCTTAGAGGCTTACAATGAGCAGTTCTTC